This T cell receptor (beta chain) was found in a study of blood T cell repertoires in COVID-19. For the study at large: COVID-19 samples from acute and convalescent phases originated in the United States, Italy and Spain. PBMCs, B-cell-depleted T cells, or T cells were the source of the cDNA or gDNA that made up the material.

In the case of this clone: The sample holds other DNA sequences that translate to the same CDR3.

As handled by the study authors: Reference gene primers were amplified, and this amplification served to estimate nucleated cell counts. Libraries were prepared by immunoSEQ multiplex PCR; TCRdb keeps only in-frame clonotypes and omits some of them. The DNA gave D and trimming, while V, J and clone size come from that table. This sample has around 260,000 clones, with 75% to 90% found just once. This CDR3 region has 15 residues. Germline CDR1 MNHEY, CDR2 SMNVEV (reference sequence). V was pared by 1 base and J by 8 bases, with 14 bases between. The chain recombines TRBV27 with TRBJ1-4; D may be TRBD1 (5 bases). The clonotype originates from a woman aged 40 to 49 who had recovered from COVID-19. The sample comprised peripheral blood. This chain's CDR3 is CASSLLGRRGEKLFF. Here the CDR3 DNA reads TGTGCCAGCAGTTTATTGGGACGGAGGGGAGAAAAACTGTTTTTT.